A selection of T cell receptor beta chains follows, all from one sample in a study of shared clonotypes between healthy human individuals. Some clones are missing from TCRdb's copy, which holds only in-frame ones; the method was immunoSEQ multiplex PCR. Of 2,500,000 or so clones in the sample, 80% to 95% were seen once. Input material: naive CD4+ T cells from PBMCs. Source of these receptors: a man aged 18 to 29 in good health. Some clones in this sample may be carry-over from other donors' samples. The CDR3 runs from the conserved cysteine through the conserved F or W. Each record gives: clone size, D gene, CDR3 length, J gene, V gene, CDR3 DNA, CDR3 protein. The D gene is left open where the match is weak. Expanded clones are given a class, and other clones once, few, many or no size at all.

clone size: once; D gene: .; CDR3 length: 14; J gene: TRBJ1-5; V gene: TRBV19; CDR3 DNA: TGTGCCAGTAGTCCGGTGGGGGGCAATCAGCCCCAGCATTTT; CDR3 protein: CASSPVGGNQPQHF
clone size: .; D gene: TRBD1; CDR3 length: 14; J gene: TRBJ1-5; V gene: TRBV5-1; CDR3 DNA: TGCGCCAGCACTCGGGACAGGGGCACTCAGCCCCAGCATTTT; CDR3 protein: CASTRDRGTQPQHF
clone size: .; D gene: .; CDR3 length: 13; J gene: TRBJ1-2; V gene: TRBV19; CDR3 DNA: TGTGCCAGTAGTCGGGACCGAAACTATGGCTACACCTTC; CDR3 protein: CASSRDRNYGYTF
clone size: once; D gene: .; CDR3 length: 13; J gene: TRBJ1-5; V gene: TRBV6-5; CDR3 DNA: TGTGCCAGCAGTGATCGTAGGGTCCAGCCCCAGCATTTT; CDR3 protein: CASSDRRVQPQHF
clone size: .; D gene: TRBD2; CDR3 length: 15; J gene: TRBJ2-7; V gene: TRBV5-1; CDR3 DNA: TGCGCCAGCAGCTTAGAGCGGGGACCAAACTACGAGCAGTACTTC; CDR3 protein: CASSLERGPNYEQYF
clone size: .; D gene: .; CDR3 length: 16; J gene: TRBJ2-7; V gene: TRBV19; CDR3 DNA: TGTGCCAGTACCCCCCCGCGGGGGCAGGGGCCATACGAGCAGTACTTC; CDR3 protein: CASTPPRGQGPYEQYF
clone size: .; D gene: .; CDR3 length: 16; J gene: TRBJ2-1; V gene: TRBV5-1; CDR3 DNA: TGCGCCAGCAGCTTGGCCGTCGGGACCTCCTACAATGAGCAGTTCTTC; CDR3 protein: CASSLAVGTSYNEQFF
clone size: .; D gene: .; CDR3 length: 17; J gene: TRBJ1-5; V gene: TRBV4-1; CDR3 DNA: TGCGCCAGCAGCCACCTAAACCGAGACGGGTACAATCAGCCCCAGCATTTT; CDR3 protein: CASSHLNRDGYNQPQHF
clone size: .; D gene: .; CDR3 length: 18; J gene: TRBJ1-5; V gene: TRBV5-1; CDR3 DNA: TGCGCCAGCAGCTGGATACCTGGACCGCCGGGGGCCAATCAGCCCCAGCATTTT; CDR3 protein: CASSWIPGPPGANQPQHF
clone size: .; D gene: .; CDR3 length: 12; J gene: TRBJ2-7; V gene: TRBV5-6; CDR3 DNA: TGTGCCAGCAGCTTGGGGGGATACGAGCAGTACTTC; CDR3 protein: CASSLGGYEQYF
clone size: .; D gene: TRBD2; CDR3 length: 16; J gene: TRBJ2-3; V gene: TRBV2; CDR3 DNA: TGTGCCAGCAACGCAGGGACTATTCGAAGCACAGATACGCAGTATTTT; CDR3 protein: CASNAGTIRSTDTQYF
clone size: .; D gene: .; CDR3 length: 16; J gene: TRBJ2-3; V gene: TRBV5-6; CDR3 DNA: TGTGCCAGCAGCCCGGGGGCTAGCCCCCTCACAGATACGCAGTATTTT; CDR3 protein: CASSPGASPLTDTQYF
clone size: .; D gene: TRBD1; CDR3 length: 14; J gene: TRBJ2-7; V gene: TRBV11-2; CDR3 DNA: TGTGCCAGCAGCTTAGGGACAGGACCCTACGAGCAGTACTTC; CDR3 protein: CASSLGTGPYEQYF
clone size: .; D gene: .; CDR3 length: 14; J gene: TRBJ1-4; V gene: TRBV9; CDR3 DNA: TGTGCCAGCAGCGTAGGTCTCCGGGGTGAAAAACTGTTTTTT; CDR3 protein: CASSVGLRGEKLFF
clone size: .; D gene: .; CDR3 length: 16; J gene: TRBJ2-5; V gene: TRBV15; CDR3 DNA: TGTGCCACCAGCAGAGGAAGCCAAGGCACCCAAGAGACCCAGTACTTC; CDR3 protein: CATSRGSQGTQETQYF
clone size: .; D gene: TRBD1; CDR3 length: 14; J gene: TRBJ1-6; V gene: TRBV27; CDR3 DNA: TGTGCCAGCGGGGGACAGGGGGAGAATTCACCCCTCCACTTT; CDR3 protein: CASGGQGENSPLHF